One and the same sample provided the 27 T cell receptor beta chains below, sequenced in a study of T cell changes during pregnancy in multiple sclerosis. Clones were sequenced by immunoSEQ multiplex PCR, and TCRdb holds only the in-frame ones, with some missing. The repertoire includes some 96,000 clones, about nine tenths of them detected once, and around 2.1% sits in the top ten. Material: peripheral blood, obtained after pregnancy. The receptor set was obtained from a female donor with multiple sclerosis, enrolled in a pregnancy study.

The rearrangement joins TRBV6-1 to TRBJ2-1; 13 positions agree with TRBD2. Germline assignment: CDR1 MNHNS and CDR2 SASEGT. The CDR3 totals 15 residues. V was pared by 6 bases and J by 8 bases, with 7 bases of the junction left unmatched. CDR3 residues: CASSVLAGGVDEQFF. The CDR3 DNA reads TGTGCCAGCAGCGTACTAGCGGGGGGGGTCGATGAGCAGTTCTTC.

CDR3 sequence: CSTGTYREQYF. The DNA of the CDR3 is TGCAGCACCGGGACATATCGCGAGCAGTACTTC. The J gene is TRBJ2-7, the V gene TRBV29-1; D possibly corresponds to TRBD1 (6 bases). V was trimmed by 8 bases and J by 6 bases, leaving 14 bases between them. Germline CDR1 and CDR2: SQVTM and ANQGSEA. CDR3 size: 11 residues.

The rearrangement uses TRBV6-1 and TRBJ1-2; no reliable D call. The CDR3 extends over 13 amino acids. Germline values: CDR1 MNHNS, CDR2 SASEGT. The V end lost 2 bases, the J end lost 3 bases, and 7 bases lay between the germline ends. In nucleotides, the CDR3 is TGTGCCAGCAGTGAACAGTTATACTATGGCTACACCTTC. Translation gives CASSEQLYYGYTF.

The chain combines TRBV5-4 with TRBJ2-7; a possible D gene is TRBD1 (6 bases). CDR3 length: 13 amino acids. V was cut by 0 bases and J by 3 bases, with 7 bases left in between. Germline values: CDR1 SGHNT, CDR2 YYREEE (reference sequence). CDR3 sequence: CASSLGGGYEQYF. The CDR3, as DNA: TGTGCCAGCAGCTTGGGAGGGGGCTACGAGCAGTACTTC.

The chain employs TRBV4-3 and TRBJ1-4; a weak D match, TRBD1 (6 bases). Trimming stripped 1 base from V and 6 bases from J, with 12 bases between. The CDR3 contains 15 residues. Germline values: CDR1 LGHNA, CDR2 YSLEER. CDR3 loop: CASSQVSGGDEKLFF. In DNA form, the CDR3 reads TGCGCCAGCAGCCAAGTAAGCGGGGGCGATGAAAAACTGTTTTTT.

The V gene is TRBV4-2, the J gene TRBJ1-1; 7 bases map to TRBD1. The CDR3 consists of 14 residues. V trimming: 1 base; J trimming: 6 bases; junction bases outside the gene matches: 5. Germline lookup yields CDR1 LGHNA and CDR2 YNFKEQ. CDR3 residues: CASSQAGQAPEAFF. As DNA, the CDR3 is TGTGCCAGCAGCCAAGCCGGACAGGCTCCTGAAGCTTTCTTT.

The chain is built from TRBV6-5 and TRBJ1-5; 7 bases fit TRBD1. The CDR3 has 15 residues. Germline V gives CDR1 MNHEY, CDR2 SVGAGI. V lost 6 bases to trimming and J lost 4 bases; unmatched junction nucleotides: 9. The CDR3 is CASSQTGVLNQPQHF. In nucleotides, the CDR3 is TGTGCCAGCAGCCAAACAGGGGTCCTAAATCAGCCCCAGCATTTT.

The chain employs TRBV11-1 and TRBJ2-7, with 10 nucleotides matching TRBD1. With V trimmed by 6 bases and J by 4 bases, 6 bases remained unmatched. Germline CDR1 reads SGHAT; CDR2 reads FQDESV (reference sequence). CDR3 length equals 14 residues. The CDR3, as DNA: TGTGCCAGCAGACTGACAGGGGGCGGATACGAGCAGTACTTC. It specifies CASRLTGGGYEQYF.

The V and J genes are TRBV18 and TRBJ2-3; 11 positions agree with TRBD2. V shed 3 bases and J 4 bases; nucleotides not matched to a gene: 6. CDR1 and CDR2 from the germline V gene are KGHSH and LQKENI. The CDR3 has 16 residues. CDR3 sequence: CASSPRLAGLADTQYF. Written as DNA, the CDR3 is TGTGCCAGCTCACCCAGACTAGCGGGATTGGCAGATACGCAGTATTTT.

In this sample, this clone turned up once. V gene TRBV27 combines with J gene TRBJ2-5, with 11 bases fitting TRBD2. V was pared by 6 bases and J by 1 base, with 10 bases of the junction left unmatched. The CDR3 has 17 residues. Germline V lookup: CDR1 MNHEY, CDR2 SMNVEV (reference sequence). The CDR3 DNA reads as TGTGCCAGCAGCGGGGCTAGCGGGAGGTCATCCCAAGAGACCCAGTACTTC. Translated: CASSGASGRSSQETQYF.

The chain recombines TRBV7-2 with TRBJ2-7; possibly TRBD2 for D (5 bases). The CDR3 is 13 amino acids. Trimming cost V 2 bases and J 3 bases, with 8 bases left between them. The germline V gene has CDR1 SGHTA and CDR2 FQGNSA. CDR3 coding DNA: TGTGCCAGCAGCTTAAGCGGAGTCTACGAGCAGTACTTC. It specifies CASSLSGVYEQYF.

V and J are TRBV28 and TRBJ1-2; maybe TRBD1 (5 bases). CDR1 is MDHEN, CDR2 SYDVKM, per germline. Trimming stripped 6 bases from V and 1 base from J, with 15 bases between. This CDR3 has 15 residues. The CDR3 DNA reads TGTGCCAGCAGCTTTTCCGCCCAGGGTAACTATGGCTACACCTTC. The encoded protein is CASSFSAQGNYGYTF.

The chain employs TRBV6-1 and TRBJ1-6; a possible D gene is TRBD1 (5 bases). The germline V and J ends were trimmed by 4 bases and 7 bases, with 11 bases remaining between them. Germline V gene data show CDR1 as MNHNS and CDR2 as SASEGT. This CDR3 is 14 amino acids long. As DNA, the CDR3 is TGTGCCAGCAGTGTCGGGGGTAGCAATTCACCCCTCCACTTT. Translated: CASSVGGSNSPLHF.

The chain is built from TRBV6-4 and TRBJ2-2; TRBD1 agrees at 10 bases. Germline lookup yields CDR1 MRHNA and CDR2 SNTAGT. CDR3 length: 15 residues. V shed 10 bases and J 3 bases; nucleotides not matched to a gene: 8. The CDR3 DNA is TGTGCCACCCCGACAGGGGGCGACGACACCGGGGAGCTGTTTTTT. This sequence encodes CATPTGGDDTGELFF.

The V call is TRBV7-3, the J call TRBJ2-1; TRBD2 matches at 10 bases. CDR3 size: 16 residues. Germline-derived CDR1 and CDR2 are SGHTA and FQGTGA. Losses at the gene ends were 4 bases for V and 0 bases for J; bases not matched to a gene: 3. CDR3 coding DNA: TGTGCCAGCAGCTACGCTAGCGGGAGCTCCTACAATGAGCAGTTCTTC. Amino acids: CASSYASGSSYNEQFF.

CDR3 nucleotides: TGCGCCAGCAGAGCCCGACTAGCGGGAACTAGCACAGATACGCAGTATTTT. Amino acids: CASRARLAGTSTDTQYF. V is TRBV5-1 and J is TRBJ2-3, with 11 bases fitting TRBD2. The trim removed 5 bases at V and 0 bases at J, leaving 8 bases unmatched. The CDR3 has 17 residues. Germline CDR1 and CDR2: SGHRS and YFSETQ.

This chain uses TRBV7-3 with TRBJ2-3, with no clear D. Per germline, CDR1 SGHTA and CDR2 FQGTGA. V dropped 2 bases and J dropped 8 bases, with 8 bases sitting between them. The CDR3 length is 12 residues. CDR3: CASSLGLGTQYF. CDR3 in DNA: TGTGCCAGCAGCTTAGGGCTGGGTACGCAGTATTTT.

The CDR3 loop is CATSESGNSYEQYF. The CDR3 nucleotides are TGTGCCACCAGCGAATCCGGGAACTCTTACGAGCAGTACTTC. V is TRBV15 and J is TRBJ2-7; a possible D gene is TRBD2 (5 bases). The CDR3 covers 14 residues. Germline assignment: CDR1 LNHNV and CDR2 YYDKDF (reference sequence). Trimming removed 5 bases from V and 4 bases from J, with 15 bases in between.

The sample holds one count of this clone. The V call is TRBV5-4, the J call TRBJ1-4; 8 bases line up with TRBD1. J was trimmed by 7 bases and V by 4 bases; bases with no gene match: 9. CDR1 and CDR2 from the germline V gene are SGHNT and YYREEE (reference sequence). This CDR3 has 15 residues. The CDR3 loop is CASSPGQGWSEKLFF. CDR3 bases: TGTGCCAGCAGCCCAGGACAGGGATGGAGTGAAAAACTGTTTTTT.

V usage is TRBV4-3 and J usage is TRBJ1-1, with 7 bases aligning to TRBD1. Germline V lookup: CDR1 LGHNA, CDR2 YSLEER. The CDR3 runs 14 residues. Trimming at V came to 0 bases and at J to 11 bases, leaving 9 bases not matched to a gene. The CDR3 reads CASSQELEGAGAFF. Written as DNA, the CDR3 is TGCGCCAGCAGCCAAGAGTTAGAGGGGGCCGGGGCTTTCTTT.

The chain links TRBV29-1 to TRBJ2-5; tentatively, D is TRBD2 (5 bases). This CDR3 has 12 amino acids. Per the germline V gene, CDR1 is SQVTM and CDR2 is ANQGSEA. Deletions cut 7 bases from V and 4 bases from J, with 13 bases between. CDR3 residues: CSAEGIGETQYF. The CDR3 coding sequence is TGCAGCGCCGAGGGTATAGGAGAGACCCAGTACTTC.

The CDR3 DNA is TGCGCCAGCAGTGATAGGCGGTCGAGCAATCAGCCCCAGCATTTT. Amino acid sequence: CASSDRRSSNQPQHF. J is TRBJ1-5 and V is TRBV10-1, with D hard to call. With 3 bases removed from V and 1 base from J, the gap between germline ends came to 10 bases. In germline, CDR1 is WNHNN, CDR2 SYGVQD (reference sequence). This CDR3 contains 15 residues.

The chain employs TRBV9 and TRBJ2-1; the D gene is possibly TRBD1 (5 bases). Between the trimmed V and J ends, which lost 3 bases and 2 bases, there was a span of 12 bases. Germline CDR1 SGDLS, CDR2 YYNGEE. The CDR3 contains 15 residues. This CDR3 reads CASSATTETYNEQFF. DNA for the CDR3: TGTGCCAGCAGCGCTACGACAGAAACCTACAATGAGCAGTTCTTC.

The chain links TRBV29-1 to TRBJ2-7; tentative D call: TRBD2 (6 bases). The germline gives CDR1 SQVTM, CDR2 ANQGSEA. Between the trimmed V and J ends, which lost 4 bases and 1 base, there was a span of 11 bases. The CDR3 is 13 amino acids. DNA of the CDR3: TGCAGCGTTGGCGGGGTCCTATCCTACGAGCAGTACTTC. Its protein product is CSVGGVLSYEQYF.

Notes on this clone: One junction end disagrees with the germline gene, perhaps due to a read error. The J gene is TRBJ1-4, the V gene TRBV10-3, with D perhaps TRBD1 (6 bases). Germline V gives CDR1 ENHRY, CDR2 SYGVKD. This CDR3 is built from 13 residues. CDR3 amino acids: CASRQDQNENLFF. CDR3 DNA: TGTGCCAGCAGACAGGACCAGAATGAAAACCTGTTTTTT.

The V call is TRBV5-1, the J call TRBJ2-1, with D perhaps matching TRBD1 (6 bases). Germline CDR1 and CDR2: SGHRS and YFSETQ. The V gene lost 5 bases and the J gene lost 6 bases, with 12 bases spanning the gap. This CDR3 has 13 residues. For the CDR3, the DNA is TGCGCCAGCAGTCAGGGGTCGTCCAATGAGCAGTTCTTC. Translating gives CASSQGSSNEQFF.

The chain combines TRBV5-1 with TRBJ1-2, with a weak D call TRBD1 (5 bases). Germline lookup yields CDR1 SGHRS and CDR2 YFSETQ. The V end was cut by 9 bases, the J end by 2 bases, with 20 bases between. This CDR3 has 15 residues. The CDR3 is CATRQGASQNYGYTF. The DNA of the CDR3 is TGCGCCACAAGACAAGGGGCCAGCCAGAACTATGGCTACACCTTC.